This T cell receptor beta chain was retrieved from a study of shared clonotypes between healthy human individuals. Methods used by the authors: From ImmunoSEQ came sequences covering only the junction and carrying no quality scores, so filtering differed. TCRdb's copy holds only in-frame clones and misses some; the assay was immunoSEQ multiplex PCR. That table furnishes V, J and clone size, whereas the DNA furnished D and trimming. The repertoire has just over 2,000,000 clones, roughly 95% of them found once; the top ten carry 0.85% to 1.2%. The CDR3 runs to 20 residues. Germline V gene data show CDR1 as MNHEY and CDR2 as SMNVEV (reference sequence). V lost 5 bases, J lost 2 bases, and 27 bases lay in between. The naive CD8 subset, CD45RO-negative cells positively selected for CCR7, excluded terminally differentiated effector memory CD45RA+ cells.

The source material was naive CD8+ T cells sorted from blood. This TCR came from a young man in good health. The chain links TRBV27 to TRBJ1-4, with D perhaps matching TRBD1 (6 bases). In DNA form, the CDR3 reads TGTGCCAGCAGTCCCTACCCCCCTCATTACGAGGGGGTTACTAATGAAAAACTGTTTTTT. Its translation is CASSPYPPHYEGVTNEKLFF.